The TCR beta chain under discussion was sequenced for a study of blood T cell repertoires in COVID-19. Across the whole study: PBMCs, B-cell-depleted T cells, or T cells were the source of the cDNA or gDNA that made up the material.

Methods used by the authors: Nucleated cell number was recorded as an estimate derived from reference gene primer amplification. Produced via immunoSEQ multiplex PCR; TCRdb's table is partial and in-frame only. Clone size and V and J calls were adopted from that table, with D and trimming inferred from the DNA. Of under 250,000 clones listed, approximately 83% are singletons. Trimming removed 1 base from V and 8 bases from J, with 15 bases in between. CDR1 is SGDLS and CDR2 is YYNGEE in the germline V gene. The CDR3 totals 15 residues. The chain recombines TRBV9 with TRBJ1-4, with D uncertain. The sample taken for sequencing was peripheral blood. This receptor was identified in a woman in her fifties or sixties with acute or convalescent COVID-19. The CDR3 DNA follows: TGTGCCAGCAGCGTAACGGTCGGTCACGGGGAAAAACTGTTTTTT. Protein sequence: CASSVTVGHGEKLFF.